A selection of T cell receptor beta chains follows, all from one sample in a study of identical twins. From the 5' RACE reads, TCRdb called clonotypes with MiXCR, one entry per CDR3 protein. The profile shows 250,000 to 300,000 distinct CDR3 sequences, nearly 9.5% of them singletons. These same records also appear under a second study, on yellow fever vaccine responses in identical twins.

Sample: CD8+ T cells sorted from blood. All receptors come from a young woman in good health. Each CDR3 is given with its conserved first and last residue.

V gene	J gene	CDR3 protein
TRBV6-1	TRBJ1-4	CASRETSQKSNEKLFF
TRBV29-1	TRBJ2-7	CSVEDGTTDSYEQYF
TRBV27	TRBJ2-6	CASSLVRTGVSGANVLTF
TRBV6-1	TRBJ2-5	CASSESGGGETQYF
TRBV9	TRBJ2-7	CASSVSGAAYEQYF
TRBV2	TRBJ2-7	CASSEFTGPPVGEQYF
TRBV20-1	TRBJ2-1	CSAREPAGGFLNEQFF
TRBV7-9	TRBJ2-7	CASSLPASGISSYEQYF
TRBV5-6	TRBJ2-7	CASSLLHQGEQYF
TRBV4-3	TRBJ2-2	CASSQEGSPTGELFF
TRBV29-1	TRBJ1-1	CSVVGQGLGTEAFF
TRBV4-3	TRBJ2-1	CASSAVPWNEQFF
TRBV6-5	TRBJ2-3	CASSYHLGPDTQYF
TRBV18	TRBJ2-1	CASSPRVWDEQFF
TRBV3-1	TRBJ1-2	CASTETAGPNYGYTF
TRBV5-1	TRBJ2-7	CASSLYPMGAHEQYF
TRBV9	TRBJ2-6	CASSVRISGANVLTF
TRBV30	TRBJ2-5	CAWARGQDYLGETQYF
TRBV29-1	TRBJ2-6	CSVELRDSHSGANVLTF
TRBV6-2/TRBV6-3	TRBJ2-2	CASTAEAGNTGELFF
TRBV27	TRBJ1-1	CASSPRGTEAFF
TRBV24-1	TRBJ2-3	CATSDSLAGAPTDTQYF
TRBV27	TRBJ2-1	CASSFSGTAYNEQFF
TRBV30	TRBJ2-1	CAWSVILAGYNEQFF
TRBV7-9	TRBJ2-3	CASTPKDTDTQYF
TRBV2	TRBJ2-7	CASSGQVYEQYF
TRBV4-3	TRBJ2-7	CASSQGGFGYEQYF
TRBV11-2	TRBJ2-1	CASSQVLDSYNEQFF
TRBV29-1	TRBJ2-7	CSSLGDSYEQYF
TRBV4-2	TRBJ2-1	CASSQAGGGFYNEQFF
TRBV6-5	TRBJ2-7	CASSYSGGESYEQYF
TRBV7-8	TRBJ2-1	CASSPSDSLLYNEQFF
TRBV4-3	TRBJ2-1	CASSQDMRVNNEQFF
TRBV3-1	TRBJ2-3	CASSFPPGRFIGLTDTQYF
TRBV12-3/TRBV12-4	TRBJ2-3	CASSLPDSPSTDTQYF
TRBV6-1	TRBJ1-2	CASSEDKLWDDGYTF
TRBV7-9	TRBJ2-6	CASSPALAPGANVLTF
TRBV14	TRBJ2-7	CASSQLQGAYEQYF
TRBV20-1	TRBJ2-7	CSAGDRVQEMTYEQYF
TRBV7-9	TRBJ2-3	CASRLALAGGPDTQYF
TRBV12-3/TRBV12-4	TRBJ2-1	CASSLGTSGGAHEQFF
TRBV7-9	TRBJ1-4	CASSPVRGTTNEKLFF
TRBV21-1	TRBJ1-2	CASSKAGQGPFF
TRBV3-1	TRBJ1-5	CASSPDGTSNQPQHF
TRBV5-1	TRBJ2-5	CASSPPGDETQYF
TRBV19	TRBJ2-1	CASSMTQGYNEQFF
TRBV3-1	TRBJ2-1	CASSQAESSYNEQFF
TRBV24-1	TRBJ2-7	CATSDGDEQYF
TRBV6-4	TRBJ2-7	CASSGWTSGSSVSYEQYF
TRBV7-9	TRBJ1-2	CASSLDGNTGYGYTF
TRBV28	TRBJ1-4	CASSDLDVDEKLFF
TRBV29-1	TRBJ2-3	CSVDSVRDAPSSDTQYF
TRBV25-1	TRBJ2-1	CASSVGQVSEQFF
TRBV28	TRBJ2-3	CASTLSGGVTDTQYF
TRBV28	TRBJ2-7	CASSFRLEAQEQYF